The TCR delta chain under discussion was sequenced for a study of human gamma delta and Vdelta1 T cells. TCRdb reanalyzed the PCR reads using CATT. The sample contains a few thousand delta-chain clones, under 30% of which appear only once. The CDR3 runs to 20 residues. From germline, CDR1 is TSWWSYY and CDR2 QGS. V shed 8 bases and J 8 bases; nucleotides not matched to a gene: 26. The genes are TRDV1 and TRDJ1, with 13 bases matching TRDD3. This receptor was taken from a human donor in good health. Source material: naive CD27+ Vdelta1 gamma-delta T cells from blood. This CDR3 is CALKVNRARILGDTSLKLIF. The CDR3 DNA reads as TGTGCTCTTAAAGTGAACAGGGCCCGAATACTGGGGGATACGTCTCTCAAACTCATCTTT.